A single sample gave rise to the 10 T cell receptor beta chains below, sequenced in a study of glioma-infiltrating T cells. Using RNA template, CDR3s of TCR alpha and beta were amplified with iRepertoire arm-PCR. TCRdb analysed the multiplex PCR reads with MiXCR anew, one entry per CDR3 protein. Altogether approximately 130,000 distinct CDR3 sequences are present, about 22% being singletons, with the ten largest covering around 28%. The sequenced material came from glioma tissue, nonneoplastic brain tissue, or PBMCs (not recorded which). The receptors shown here come from a human donor with low-grade glioma or glioblastoma, undergoing nonglioma brain surgery, or in good health (not recorded which).

This clonotype was found many times. The chain carries TRBV24-1 and TRBJ1-2; weak D call: TRBD1 (6 bases). This CDR3 is built from 17 residues. Germline V gene lookup returns CDR1 KGHDR and CDR2 SFDVKD. The V and J ends lost 4 bases and 1 base respectively, with 18 bases between them. The DNA for the CDR3 is TGTGCCACCAGTGACCCTGGGACACCCGACGGTAACTATGGCTACACCTTC. Its translation is CATSDPGTPDGNYGYTF.

This clonotype was observed many times. The chain is built from TRBV6-1 and TRBJ1-1; the D gene is possibly TRBD1 (5 bases). Germline values: CDR1 MNHNS, CDR2 SASEGT. The CDR3 contains 14 residues. Trimming shortened V by 10 bases and J by 0 bases, and 15 bases separated the two germline ends. The CDR3 region is CATQQDLMNTEAFF. The CDR3 DNA reads TGTGCCACCCAACAGGACTTGATGAACACTGAAGCTTTCTTT.

This clonotype showed up many times. The chain is built from TRBV6-1 and TRBJ2-7, with 8 bases aligning to TRBD1. This CDR3 has 15 amino acids. CDR1 and CDR2 (germline): MNHNS, SASEGT. Losses at the gene ends were 1 base for V and 3 bases for J; bases not matched to a gene: 5. In DNA form, the CDR3 reads TGTGCCAGCAGTGAAGAGTTAACAGGGGGCTACGAGCAGTACGTC. It translates to CASSEELTGGYEQYV.

This clonotype has a count of ten or more. V is TRBV6-1 and J is TRBJ2-3; no firm D call. V dropped 8 bases and J dropped 0 bases, with 18 bases sitting between them. This CDR3 is 16 amino acids long. CDR1 is MNHNS and CDR2 is SASEGT in the germline V gene. The CDR3 DNA reads as TGTGCCAGCGCCTTCGGTGAGGTCCCTAGCACAGATACGCAGTATTTT. It codes for CASAFGEVPSTDTQYF.

Ten or more counts support this clonotype. This chain links TRBV15 with TRBJ2-1; no definite D call. There are 13 residues in the CDR3. Trimming removed 6 bases at V and 6 bases at J, with 12 bases between. Germline CDR1 is LNHNV and CDR2 is YYDKDF (reference sequence). The CDR3 reads CATRGWPPNEQFF. The CDR3 bases are TGTGCCACCAGGGGATGGCCCCCCAATGAGCAGTTCTTC.

This chain uses TRBV7-9 with TRBJ1-2; no clear D. V shed 7 bases and J shed 6 bases, with 9 bases lying between them. Germline CDR1 and CDR2: SEHNR and FQNEAQ (reference sequence). The CDR3 sequence is 11 residues long. The CDR3 protein is CASNGEDGYTF. CDR3 coding DNA: TGTGCCAGCAACGGGGAGGATGGCTACACCTTC. Full variable domain (remainder filled in from reference TRBV7-9 and TRBJ1-2): DTGVSQNPRHKITKRGQNVTFRCDPISEHNRLYWYRQTLGQGPEFLTYFQNEAQLEKSRLLSDRFSAERPKGSFSTLEIQRTEQGDSAMYLCASNGEDGYTFGSGTRLTVV.

This clonotype was recorded a few times. The chain has TRBV9 and TRBJ2-7; 14 bases agree with TRBD2. With 3 bases clipped from V and 2 bases from J, the junction kept 7 bases outside the gene matches. The CDR3 extends over 17 amino acids. The V gene's germline CDR1 is SGDLS and CDR2 YYNGEE. The chain's CDR3 is CASSGTGTSGGPYEQYV. CDR3 nucleotide sequence: TGTGCCAGCAGCGGAACCGGGACTAGCGGGGGACCCTACGAGCAGTACGTC.

This clonotype was counted at least ten times. This chain uses TRBV27 with TRBJ2-1, with D possibly being TRBD2 (5 bases). Per the germline V gene, CDR1 is MNHEY and CDR2 is SMNVEV (reference sequence). Trimming removed 5 bases at V and 0 bases at J, with 20 bases between. CDR3 length equals 18 residues. This CDR3 reads CASSPSIFRGLSYNEQFF. The CDR3 DNA reads as TGTGCCAGCAGTCCTTCTATATTCCGCGGACTCTCCTACAATGAGCAGTTCTTC.

The sample holds a few counts of this clonotype. The gene calls are TRBV7-2 and TRBJ2-5; 9 positions agree with TRBD2. Germline CDR1 is SGHTA and CDR2 is FQGNSA. CDR3 length: 15 residues. V dropped 2 bases and J dropped 5; count of bases not matched to a gene: 6. The CDR3 spells CASSLLAGDAETQYF. CDR3 sequence (DNA): TGTGCCAGCAGCTTATTAGCGGGGGATGCGGAGACCCAGTACTTC.

Concerning this clonotype itself: A much larger clone lies one base from this, so it may be a read error. The chain recombines TRBV6-6 with TRBJ2-5; D gene unclear. Trimming took 6 bases from V and 3 from J, leaving 11 bases between them. The CDR3 spans 13 residues. Germline loops: CDR1 MNHNY, CDR2 SVGAGI (reference sequence). The CDR3, as DNA: TGTGCCAGCAGCTCTGCTAGGGAAGAGACCCAGTACTTC. As protein: CASSSAREETQYF.